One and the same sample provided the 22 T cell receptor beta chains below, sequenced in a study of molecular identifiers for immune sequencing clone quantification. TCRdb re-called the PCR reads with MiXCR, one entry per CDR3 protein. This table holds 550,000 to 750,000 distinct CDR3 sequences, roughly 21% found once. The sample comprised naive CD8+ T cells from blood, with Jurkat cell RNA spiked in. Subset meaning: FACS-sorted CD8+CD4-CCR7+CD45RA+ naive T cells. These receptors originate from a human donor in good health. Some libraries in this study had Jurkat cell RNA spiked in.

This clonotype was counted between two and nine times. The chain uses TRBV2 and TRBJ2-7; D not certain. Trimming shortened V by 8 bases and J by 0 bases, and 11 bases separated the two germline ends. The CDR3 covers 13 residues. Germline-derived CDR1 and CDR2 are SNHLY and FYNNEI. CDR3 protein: CASSHHNSYEQYF. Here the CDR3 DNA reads TGTGCCAGCTCCCATCACAACTCCTACGAGCAGTACTTC.

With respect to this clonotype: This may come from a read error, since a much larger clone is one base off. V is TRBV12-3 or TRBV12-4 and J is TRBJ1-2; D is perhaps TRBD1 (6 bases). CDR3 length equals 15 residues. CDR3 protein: CTSKTTGRTNYGYTF. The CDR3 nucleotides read TGTACCAGCAAAACTACAGGGAGGACTAACTATGGCTACACCTTC.

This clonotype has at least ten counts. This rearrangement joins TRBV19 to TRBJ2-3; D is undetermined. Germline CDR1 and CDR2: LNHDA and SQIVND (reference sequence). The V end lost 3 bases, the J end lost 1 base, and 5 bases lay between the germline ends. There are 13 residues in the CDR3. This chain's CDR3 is CASSIRGTDTQYF. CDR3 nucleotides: TGTGCCAGTAGTATTAGGGGCACAGATACGCAGTATTTT.

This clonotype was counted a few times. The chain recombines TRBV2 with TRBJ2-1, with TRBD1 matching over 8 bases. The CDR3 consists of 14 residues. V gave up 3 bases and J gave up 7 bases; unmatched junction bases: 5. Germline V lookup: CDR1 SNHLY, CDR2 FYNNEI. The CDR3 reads CASSDTGGLNEQFF. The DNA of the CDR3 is TGTGCCAGCAGTGATACAGGGGGGTTGAATGAGCAGTTCTTC.

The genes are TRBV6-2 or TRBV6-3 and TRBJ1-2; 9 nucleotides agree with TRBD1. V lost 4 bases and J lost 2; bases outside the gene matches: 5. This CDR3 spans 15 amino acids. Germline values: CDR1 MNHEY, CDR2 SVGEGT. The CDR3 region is CASSSPTGGNYGYTF. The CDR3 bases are TGTGCCAGCAGTTCCCCGACAGGGGGGAACTATGGCTACACCTTC.

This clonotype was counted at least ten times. In DNA, the CDR3 is TGTGCCAGCAGTTACCTCCTAGCGGGCGGCAGTACAGATACGCAGTATTTT. Encoded protein: CASSYLLAGGSTDTQYF. This rearrangement joins TRBV12-3 or TRBV12-4 to TRBJ2-3; TRBD2 agrees at 8 bases. The CDR3 covers 17 residues. V lost 4 bases to trimming and J lost 3 bases; unmatched junction nucleotides: 12.

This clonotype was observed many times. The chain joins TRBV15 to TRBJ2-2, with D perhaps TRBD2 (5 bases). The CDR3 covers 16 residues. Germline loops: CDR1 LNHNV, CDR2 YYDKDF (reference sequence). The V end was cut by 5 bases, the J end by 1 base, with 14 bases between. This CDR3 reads CATSSRRGWNTGELFF. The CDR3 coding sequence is TGTGCCACCAGCTCTCGTCGGGGTTGGAACACCGGGGAGCTGTTTTTT.

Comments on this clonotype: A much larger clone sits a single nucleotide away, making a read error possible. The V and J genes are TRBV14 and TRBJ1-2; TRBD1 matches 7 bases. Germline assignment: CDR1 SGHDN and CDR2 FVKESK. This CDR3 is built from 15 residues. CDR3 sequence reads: CASSQAPGGGYGCTF. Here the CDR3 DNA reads TGTGCCAGCAGCCAAGCTCCAGGGGGAGGCTATGGCTGCACCTTC.

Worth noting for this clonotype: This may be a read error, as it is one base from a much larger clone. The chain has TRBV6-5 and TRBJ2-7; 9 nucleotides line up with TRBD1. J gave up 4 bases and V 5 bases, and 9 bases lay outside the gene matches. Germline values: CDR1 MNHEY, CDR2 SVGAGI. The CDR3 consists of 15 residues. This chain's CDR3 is CASSRSRDRAYEQYF. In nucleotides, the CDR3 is TGTGCCAGCAGTCGATCCCGGGACAGGGCTTACGAGCAGTACTTC.

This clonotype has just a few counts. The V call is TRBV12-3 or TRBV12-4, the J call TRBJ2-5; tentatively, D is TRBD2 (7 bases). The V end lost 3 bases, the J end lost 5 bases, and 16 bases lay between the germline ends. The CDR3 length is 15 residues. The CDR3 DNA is TGTGCCAGCAGTTTTCCAGGGGAGGGATTTGAGACCCAGTACTTC. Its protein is CASSFPGEGFETQYF.

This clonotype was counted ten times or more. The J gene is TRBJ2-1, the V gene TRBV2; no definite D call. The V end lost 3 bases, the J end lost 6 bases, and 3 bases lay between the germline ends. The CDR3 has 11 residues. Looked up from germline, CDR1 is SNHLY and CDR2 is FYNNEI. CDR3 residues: CASSDLNEQFF. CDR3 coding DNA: TGTGCCAGCAGTGATCTCAATGAGCAGTTCTTC.

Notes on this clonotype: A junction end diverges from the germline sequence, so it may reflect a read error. The CDR3 DNA follows: TGCGCCAGCAGAGCTGGGGGGAGTGCAACTAATGAAAAACCGTTTTTT. The encoded protein is CASRAGGSATNEKPFF. The rearrangement uses TRBV4-3 and TRBJ1-4, with D possibly matching TRBD1 (5 bases). This CDR3 spans 16 amino acids. Germline loops: CDR1 LGHNA, CDR2 YSLEER.

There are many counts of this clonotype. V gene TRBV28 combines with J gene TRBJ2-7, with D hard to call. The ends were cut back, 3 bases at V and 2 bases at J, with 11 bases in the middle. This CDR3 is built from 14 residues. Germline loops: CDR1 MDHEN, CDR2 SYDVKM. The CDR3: CASSFRQHPYEQYF. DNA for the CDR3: TGTGCCAGCAGTTTTCGGCAGCATCCCTACGAGCAGTACTTC.

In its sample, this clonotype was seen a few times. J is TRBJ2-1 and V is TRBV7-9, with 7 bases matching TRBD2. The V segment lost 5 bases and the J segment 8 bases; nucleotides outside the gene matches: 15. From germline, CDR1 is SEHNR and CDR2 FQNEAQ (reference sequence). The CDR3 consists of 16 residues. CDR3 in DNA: TGTGCCAGCAGCCAAGGCTCGGCGGGGGTTAGCTATGAGCAGTTCTTC. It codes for CASSQGSAGVSYEQFF. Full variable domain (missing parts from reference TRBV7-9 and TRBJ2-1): DTGVSQNPRHKITKRGQNVTFRCDPISEHNRLYWYRQTLGQGPEFLTYFQNEAQLEKSRLLSDRFSAERPKGSFSTLEIQRTEQGDSAMYLCASSQGSAGVSYEQFFGPGTRLTVL.

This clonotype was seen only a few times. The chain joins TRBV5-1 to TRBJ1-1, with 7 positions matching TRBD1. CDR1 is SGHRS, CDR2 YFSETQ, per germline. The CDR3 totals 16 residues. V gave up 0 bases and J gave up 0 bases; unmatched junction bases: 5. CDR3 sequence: CASSLDDRVLNTEAFF. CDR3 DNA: TGCGCCAGCAGCTTGGACGACAGGGTTCTGAACACTGAAGCTTTCTTT. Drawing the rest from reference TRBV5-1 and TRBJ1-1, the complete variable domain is KAGVTQTPRYLIKTRGQQVTLSCSPISGHRSVSWYQQTPGQGLQFLFEYFSETQRNKGNFPGRFSGRQFSNSRSEMNVSTLELGDSALYLCASSLDDRVLNTEAFFGQGTRLTVV.

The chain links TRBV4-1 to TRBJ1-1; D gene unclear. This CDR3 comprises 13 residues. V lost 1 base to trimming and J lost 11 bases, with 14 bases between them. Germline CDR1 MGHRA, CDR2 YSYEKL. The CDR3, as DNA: TGCGCCAGCAGCCAAGCTAAGGGTTTAGAGGCTTTCTTT. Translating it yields CASSQAKGLEAFF.

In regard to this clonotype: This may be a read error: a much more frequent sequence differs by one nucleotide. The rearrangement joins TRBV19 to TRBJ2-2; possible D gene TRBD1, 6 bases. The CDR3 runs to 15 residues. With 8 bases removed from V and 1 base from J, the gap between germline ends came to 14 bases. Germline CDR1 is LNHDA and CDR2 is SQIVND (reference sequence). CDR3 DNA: TGTGCCAGTCAGGGGCGGCAGCTGAACACCGGGGAGCTGTTTTTT. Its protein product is CASQGRQLNTGELFF.

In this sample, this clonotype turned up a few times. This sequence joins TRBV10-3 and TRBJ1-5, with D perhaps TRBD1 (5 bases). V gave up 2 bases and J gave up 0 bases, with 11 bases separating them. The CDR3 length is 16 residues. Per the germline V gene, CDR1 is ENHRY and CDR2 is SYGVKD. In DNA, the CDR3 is TGTGCCATCAGTGAGGGGGACGGGGATAGCAATCAGCCCCAGCATTTT. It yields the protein CAISEGDGDSNQPQHF.

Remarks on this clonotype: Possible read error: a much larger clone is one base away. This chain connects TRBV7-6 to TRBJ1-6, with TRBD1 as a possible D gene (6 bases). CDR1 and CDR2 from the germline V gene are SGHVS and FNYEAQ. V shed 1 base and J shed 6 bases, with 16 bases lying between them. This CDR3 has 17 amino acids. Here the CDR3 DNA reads TGTGCCAGCAGCTTAGGCCAGGGGTGGGCTGGTAATTCACCCCTCCACTTT. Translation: CASSLGQGWAGNSPLHF.

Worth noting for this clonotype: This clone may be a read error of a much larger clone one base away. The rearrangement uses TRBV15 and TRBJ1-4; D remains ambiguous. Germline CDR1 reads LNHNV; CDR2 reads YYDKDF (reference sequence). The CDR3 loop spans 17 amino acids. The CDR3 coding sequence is TGTGCCACCAGCAGTCCGTATGTGACCGAGGATAATGAAAGACTGTTTTTT. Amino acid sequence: CATSSPYVTEDNERLFF.

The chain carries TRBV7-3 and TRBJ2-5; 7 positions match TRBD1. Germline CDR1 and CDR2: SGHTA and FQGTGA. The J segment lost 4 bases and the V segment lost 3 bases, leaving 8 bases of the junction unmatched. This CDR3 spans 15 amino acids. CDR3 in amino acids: CASSLAGAGGETQYF. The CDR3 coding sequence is TGTGCCAGCAGCTTGGCCGGGGCAGGGGGAGAGACCCAGTACTTC.

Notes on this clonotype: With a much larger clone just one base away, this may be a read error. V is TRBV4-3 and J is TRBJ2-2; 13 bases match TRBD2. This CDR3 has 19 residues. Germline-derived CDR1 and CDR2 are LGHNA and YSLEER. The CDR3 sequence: CASSQETSGRVTNTGELVF. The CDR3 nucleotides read TGCGCCAGCAGCCAAGAAACTAGCGGGAGGGTAACGAACACCGGGGAGCTGGTTTTT.